This T cell receptor beta chain was captured in a study of CD8 T cells in ankylosing spondylitis. Study-wide results and caveats: Blood from ankylosing spondylitis patients appeared to carry a characteristic roughly 8-variant TCR beta motif.

Concerning this clonotype: Its antigen remains unknown.

From germline, CDR1 is LNHDA and CDR2 SQIVND (reference sequence). The CDR3 is made up of 14 amino acids. Trimming removed 3 bases from V and 4 bases from J, with 10 bases in between. TCRdb independently ran MiXCR on the 5' RACE reads; one entry per CDR3 protein. Of 350,000 to 450,000 distinct CDR3 sequences listed, 25% to 30% are singletons. The receptor's source is a male donor with ankylosing spondylitis. The J gene is TRBJ2-1, the V gene TRBV19; tentative D call: TRBD2 (5 bases). The sequencing input was blood, either unsorted or a sorted T cell fraction (not recorded which). The DNA of the CDR3 is TGTGCCAGTAGTATTGGACTGGGGTACAATGAGCAGTTCTTC. Protein sequence: CASSIGLGYNEQFF.